This TCR beta chain was identified during a study of early T cells in non-severe SARS-CoV-2 infection. Study context: Unsorted whole blood bulk RNA was sequenced, with unpaired chains.

General study points: Matching with VDJdb favored anti-spike CD8 responses (missing private and CD4 specificities).

Unique molecular identifiers were added to individual cDNA molecules. TCRdb passed the 5' RACE reads through MiXCR, listing each CDR3 protein once. The table has about 60,000 distinct CDR3 sequences, around 12% seen once. This clonotype was recorded at least ten times. The antigen is undetermined. Germline-derived CDR1 and CDR2 are SGHKS and YYEKEE (reference sequence). V was clipped by 4 bases and J by 2 bases; unmatched bases: 10. This CDR3 has 18 amino acids. This chain links TRBV5-5 with TRBJ2-3, with 13 bases identical to TRBD2. The source of this sequence is an adult who was a healthcare worker with PCR-confirmed SARS-CoV-2 infection or an uninfected control (not recorded which). The material sequenced was whole blood. DNA for the CDR3: TGTGCCAGCAGCCTGAACCGAGGACTAGCGGGGGCCACAGATACGCAGTATTTT. It translates to CASSLNRGLAGATDTQYF.